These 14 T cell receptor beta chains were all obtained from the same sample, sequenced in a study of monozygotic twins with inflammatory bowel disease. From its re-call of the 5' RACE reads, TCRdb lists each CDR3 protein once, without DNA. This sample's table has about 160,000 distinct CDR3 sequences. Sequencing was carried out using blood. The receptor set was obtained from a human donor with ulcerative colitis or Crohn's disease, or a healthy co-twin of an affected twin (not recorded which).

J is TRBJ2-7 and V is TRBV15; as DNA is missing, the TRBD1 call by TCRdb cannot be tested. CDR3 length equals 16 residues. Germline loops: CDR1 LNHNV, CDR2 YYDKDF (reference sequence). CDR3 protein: CATSEYRLGASYEQYF.

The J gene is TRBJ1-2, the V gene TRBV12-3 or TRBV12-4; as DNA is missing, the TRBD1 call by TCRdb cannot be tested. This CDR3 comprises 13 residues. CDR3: CASSFGRTGGCTF.

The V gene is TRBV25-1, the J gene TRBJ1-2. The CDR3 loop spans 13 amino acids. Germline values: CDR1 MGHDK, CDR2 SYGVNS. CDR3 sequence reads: CASTHPGSKGYTF.

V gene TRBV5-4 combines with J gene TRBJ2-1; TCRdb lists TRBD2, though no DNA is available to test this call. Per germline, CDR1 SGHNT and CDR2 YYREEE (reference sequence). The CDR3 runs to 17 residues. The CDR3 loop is CASSPLSGRFSYNEQFF.

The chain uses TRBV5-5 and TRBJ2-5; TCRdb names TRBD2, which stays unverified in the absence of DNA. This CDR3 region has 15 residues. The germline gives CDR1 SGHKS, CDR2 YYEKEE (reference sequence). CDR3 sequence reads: CASSLIGSPQETQYF.

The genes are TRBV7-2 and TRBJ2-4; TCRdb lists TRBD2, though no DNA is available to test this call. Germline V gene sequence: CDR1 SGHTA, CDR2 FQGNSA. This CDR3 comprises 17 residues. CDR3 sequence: CASSLGGLAGSKNIQYF. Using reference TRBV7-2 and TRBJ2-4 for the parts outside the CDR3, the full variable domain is GAGVSQSPSNKVTEKGKDVELRCDPISGHTALYWYRQSLGQGLEFLIYFQGNSAPDKSGLPSDRFSAERTGGSVSTLTIQRTQQEDSAVYLCASSLGGLAGSKNIQYFGAGTRLSVL.

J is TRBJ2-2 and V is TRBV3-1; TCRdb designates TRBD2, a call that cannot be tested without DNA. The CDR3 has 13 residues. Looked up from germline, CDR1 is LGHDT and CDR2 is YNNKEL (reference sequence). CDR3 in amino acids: CASSPLFAGELFF.

CDR3 sequence reads: CASSYSIFVPEAFF. The rearrangement joins TRBV6-5 to TRBJ1-1. The germline CDR1 and CDR2 sequences are MNHEY and SVGAGI. This CDR3 comprises 14 residues.

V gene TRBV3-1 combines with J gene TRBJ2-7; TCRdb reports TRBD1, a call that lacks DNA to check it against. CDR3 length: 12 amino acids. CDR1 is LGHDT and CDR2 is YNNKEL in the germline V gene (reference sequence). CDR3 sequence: CASSPGGYEQYF.

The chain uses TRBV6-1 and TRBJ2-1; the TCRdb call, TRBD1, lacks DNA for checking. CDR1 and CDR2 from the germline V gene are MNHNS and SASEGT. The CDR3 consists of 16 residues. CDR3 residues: CASSPFERQGVNEQFF.

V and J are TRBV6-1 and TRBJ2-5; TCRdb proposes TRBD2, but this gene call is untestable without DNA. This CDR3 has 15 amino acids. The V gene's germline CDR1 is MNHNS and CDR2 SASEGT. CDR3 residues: CASSRPASGKATQYF.

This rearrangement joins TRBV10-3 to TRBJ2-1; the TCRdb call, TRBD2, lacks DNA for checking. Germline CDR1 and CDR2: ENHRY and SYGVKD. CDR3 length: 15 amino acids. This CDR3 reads CATEDREGLYNEQFF.

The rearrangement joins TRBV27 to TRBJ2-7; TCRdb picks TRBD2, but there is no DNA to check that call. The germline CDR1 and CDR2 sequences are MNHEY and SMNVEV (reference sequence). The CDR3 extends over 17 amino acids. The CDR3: CASSFWGPDPSGYEQYF.

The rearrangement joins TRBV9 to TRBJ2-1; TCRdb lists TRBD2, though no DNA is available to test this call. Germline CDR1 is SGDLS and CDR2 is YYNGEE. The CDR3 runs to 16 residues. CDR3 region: CASSVVASGYYNEQFF.